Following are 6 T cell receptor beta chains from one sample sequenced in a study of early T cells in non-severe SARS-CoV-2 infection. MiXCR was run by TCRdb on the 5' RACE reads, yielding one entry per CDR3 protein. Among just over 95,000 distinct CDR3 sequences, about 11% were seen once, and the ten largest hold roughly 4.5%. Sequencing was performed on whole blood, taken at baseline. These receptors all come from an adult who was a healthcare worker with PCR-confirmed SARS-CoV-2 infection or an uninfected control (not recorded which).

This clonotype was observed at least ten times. CDR3 protein: CASSPRAGGFTGELFF. The CDR3 DNA sequence: TGTGCCAGCAGTCCCCGGGCAGGGGGCTTCACCGGGGAGCTGTTTTTT. The chain recombines TRBV12-3 or TRBV12-4 with TRBJ2-2, with 8 bases that match TRBD1. The CDR3 contains 16 residues. Trimming removed 5 bases from V and 4 bases from J; junction bases left unmatched: 9.

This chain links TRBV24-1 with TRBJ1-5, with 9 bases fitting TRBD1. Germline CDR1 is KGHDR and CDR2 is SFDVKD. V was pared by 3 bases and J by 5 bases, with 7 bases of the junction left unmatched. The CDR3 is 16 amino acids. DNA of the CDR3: TGTGCCACCAGTGATCCGGGACAGGGCATAGATCAGCCCCAGCATTTT. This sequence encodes CATSDPGQGIDQPQHF.

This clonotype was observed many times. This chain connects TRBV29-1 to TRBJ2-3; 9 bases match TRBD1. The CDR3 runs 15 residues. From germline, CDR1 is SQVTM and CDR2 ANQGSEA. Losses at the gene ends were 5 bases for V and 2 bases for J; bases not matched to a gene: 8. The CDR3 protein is CSVQRTGVITDTQYF. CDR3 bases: TGCAGCGTTCAAAGGACAGGGGTTATCACAGATACGCAGTATTTT.

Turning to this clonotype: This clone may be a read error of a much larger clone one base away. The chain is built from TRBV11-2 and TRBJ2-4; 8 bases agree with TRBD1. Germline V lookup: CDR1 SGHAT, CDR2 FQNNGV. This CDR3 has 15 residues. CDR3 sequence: CASSSRGLRENIQCF. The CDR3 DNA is TGTGCCAGCAGCTCCAGGGGGCTAAGGGAAAACATTCAGTGCTTC.

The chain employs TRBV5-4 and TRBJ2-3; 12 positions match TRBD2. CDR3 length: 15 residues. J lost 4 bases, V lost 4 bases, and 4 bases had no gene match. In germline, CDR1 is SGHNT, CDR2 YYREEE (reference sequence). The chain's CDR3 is CASSPSGRAPDTQYF. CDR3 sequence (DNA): TGTGCCAGCAGCCCTAGCGGGAGGGCCCCAGATACGCAGTATTTT.

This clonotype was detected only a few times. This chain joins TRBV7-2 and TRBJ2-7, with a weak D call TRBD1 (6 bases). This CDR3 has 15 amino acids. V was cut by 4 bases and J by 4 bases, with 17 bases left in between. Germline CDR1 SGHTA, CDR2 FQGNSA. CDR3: CASSSYTGKGYEQYF. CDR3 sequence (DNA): TGTGCCAGCAGCTCTTATACAGGGAAAGGATACGAGCAGTACTTC.